Reported below is one T cell receptor (beta chain). As yet, its antigen is unknown. The investigators introduced synthetic TCR analog templates into each PCR as spikes. Produced via immunoSEQ multiplex PCR; TCRdb's table is partial and in-frame only. The sample consists of around 80,000 clones, 75% to 95% of them appearing once. The CDR3 is 14 residues long. CDR1 and CDR2 (germline): LNHDA, SQIVND (reference sequence). Trimming pared 4 bases from V and 8 bases from J, leaving 17 bases between. The time point here: peripheral blood 6 weeks after treatment start. The entry originates in a study of PD-L1 blockade in urothelial cancer. Regarding the study as a whole: By 3 weeks, tumor-associated blood clones had expanded more in durable-benefit patients.

The chain joins TRBV19 to TRBJ1-2, with TRBD1 as a possible D gene (6 bases). Here the sequenced sample was PBMCs, taken around atezolizumab (anti-PD-L1) treatment. The receptor was derived from a woman older than 75 with urothelial cancer. The CDR3 nucleotides read TGTGCCAGTAGTACCACCAACAGGGCCGGAGGCTACACCTTC. This sequence encodes CASSTTNRAGGYTF.